Detailed here is one T cell receptor beta chain. Its antigen is still unknown. In the PCR, 60 Vbeta and 13 Jbeta primers were used. Libraries were prepared by immunoSEQ multiplex PCR; TCRdb keeps only in-frame clonotypes and omits some of them. The table records 90,000 to 120,000 clones, more than 75% of them present only once. The CDR3 is 19 residues long. The V gene end was trimmed by 3 bases and the J gene end by 5 bases; junction bases not matched to a gene: 20. Germline CDR1 is MGHRA and CDR2 is YSYEKL. This specimen comes from a study of cytomegalovirus exposure and HLA in healthy donors. As for the study in general: When 398 donors were genotyped, 80% to 90% of them were found to fall in the Caucasian-associated ancestry cluster. Broader study findings: It was about 150 TCR beta chains that were listed as cytomegalovirus-associated. Productive rates of about 87% or about 30% were seen for most TCR beta V segments in an earlier analysis. In a later analysis, donors in an Asian-associated ancestry cluster reportedly had fewer N-insertions in productive TCRs than the cohort mean.

The V and J genes are TRBV4-1 and TRBJ2-7; the match to TRBD2 covers 9 bases. The sequenced material came from PBMCs. The TCR sequence derives from a man aged 25 to 40 in good health and CMV-seropositive. The CDR3 loop is CASSHIWPRGGRGTNEQYF. CDR3 sequence (DNA): TGCGCCAGCAGCCATATCTGGCCGCGGGGGGGCCGGGGAACTAACGAGCAGTACTTC.